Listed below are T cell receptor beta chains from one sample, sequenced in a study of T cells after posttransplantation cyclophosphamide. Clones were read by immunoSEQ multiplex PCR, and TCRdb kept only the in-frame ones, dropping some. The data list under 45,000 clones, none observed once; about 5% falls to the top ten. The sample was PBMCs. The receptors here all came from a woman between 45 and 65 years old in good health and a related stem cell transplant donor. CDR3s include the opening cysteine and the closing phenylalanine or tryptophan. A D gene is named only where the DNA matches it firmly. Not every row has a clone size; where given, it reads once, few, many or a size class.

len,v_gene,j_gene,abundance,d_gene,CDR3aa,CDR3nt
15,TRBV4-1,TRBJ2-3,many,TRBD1,CASSQDGNRGDTQYF,TGCGCCAGCAGCCAAGATGGGAACAGGGGAGATACGCAGTATTTT
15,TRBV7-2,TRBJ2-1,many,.,CASSPAARSYNEQFF,TGTGCCAGCAGCCCGGCAGCGCGCTCCTACAATGAGCAGTTCTTC
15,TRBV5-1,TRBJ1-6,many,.,CASSLVQAGDSPLHF,TGCGCCAGCAGCTTGGTCCAGGCGGGGGATTCACCCCTCCACTTT
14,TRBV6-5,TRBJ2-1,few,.,CASSDGQDYNEQFF,TGTGCCAGCAGTGACGGACAAGACTACAATGAGCAGTTCTTC
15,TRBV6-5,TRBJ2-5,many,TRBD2,CASSPMAGVGETQYF,TGTGCCAGCAGCCCCATGGCGGGGGTGGGGGAGACCCAGTACTTC
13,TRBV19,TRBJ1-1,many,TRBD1,CASSIRQGAEAFF,TGTGCCAGTAGTATACGACAGGGGGCTGAAGCTTTCTTT
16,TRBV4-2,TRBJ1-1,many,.,CASSQVLDTSNTEAFF,TGTGCCAGCAGCCAAGTACTGGACACCTCAAACACTGAAGCTTTCTTT
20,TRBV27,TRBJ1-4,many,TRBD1,CARPLAPGQGESVANEKLFF,TGTGCCAGGCCACTAGCGCCAGGACAGGGGGAGTCGGTAGCAAATGAAAAACTGTTTTTT
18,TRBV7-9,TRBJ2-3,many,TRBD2,CASSYQRVSSGSTDTQYF,TGTGCCAGCAGCTATCAACGGGTTTCTAGCGGTAGCACAGATACGCAGTATTTT
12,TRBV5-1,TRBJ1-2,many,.,CASSSGDYGYTF,TGCGCCAGCAGTTCCGGGGACTATGGCTACACCTTC
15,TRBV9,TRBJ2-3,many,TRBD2,CASSDRTSGTDTQYF,TGTGCCAGCAGCGATCGGACTAGCGGCACAGATACGCAGTATTTT
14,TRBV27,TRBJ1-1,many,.,CASSFRNLNTEAFF,TGTGCCAGCAGTTTCAGGAACCTGAACACTGAAGCTTTCTTT
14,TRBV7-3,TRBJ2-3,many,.,CASSQRQTQDTQYF,TGTGCCAGCAGCCAACGACAGACTCAAGATACGCAGTATTTT
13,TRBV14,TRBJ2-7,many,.,CASSHQGSYEQYF,TGTGCCAGCAGCCACCAGGGATCCTACGAGCAGTACTTC
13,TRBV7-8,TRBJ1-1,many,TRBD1,CASSLTTGGEAFF,TGTGCCAGCAGCTTAACGACAGGGGGTGAAGCTTTCTTT
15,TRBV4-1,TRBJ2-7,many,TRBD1,CASSHGRQGSYEQYF,TGCGCCAGCAGCCACGGTAGACAGGGCAGCTACGAGCAGTACTTC
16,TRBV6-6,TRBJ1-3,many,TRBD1,CASGGGRTGRGNTIYF,TGTGCCAGCGGGGGGGGACGGACAGGGAGAGGAAACACCATATATTTT
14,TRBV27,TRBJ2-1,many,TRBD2,CASSSGTRYTEQFF,TGTGCCAGCAGTTCCGGGACTAGATATACTGAGCAGTTCTTC
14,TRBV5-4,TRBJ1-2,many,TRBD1,CASLIKGQGSGYTF,TGTGCCAGCCTCATTAAGGGACAGGGCTCTGGCTACACCTTC
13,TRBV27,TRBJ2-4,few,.,CASSLGGGYIQYF,TGTGCCAGCAGTTTAGGGGGGGGCTACATTCAGTACTTC
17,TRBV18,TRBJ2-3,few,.,CASSPRRGGEPTDTQYF,TGTGCCAGCTCACCCCGCCGCGGAGGCGAGCCCACAGATACGCAGTATTTT
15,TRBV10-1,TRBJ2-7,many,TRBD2,CASSESGTSKYEQYF,TGCGCCAGCAGTGAGTCAGGGACTAGCAAGTACGAGCAGTACTTC
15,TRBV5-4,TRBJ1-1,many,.,CASSFGGPRNTEAFF,TGTGCCAGCAGCTTTGGCGGTCCTAGGAACACTGAAGCTTTCTTT
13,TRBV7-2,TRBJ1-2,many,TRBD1,CASSFGTGAGYTF,TGTGCCAGCAGCTTCGGGACAGGGGCTGGCTACACCTTC
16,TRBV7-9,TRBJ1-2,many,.,CASSSQFQGMQNGYTF,TGTGCCAGCAGCTCCCAATTTCAGGGGATGCAGAATGGCTACACCTTC
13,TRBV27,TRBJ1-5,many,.,CASMEGYGQPQHF,TGTGCCAGCATGGAGGGGTACGGACAGCCCCAGCATTTT
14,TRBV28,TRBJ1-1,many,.,CASSPSARGSEAFF,TGTGCCAGCAGTCCCAGCGCCAGGGGCAGTGAAGCTTTCTTT
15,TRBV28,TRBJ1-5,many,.,CASSRSSGNSQPQHF,TGTGCCAGCAGTAGGTCCTCAGGGAATAGTCAGCCCCAGCATTTT
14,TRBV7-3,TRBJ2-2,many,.,CASSPQGNTGELFF,TGTGCCAGCAGCCCCCAGGGCAACACCGGGGAGCTGTTTTTT
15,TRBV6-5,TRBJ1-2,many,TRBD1,CASSSLSGGAWGYTF,TGTGCCAGCAGCTCCCTCTCAGGGGGCGCTTGGGGCTACACCTTC
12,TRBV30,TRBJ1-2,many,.,CAWKGQEAGYTF,TGTGCCTGGAAGGGTCAGGAGGCTGGCTACACCTTC
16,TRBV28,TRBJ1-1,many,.,CASRARWGTPPTEAFF,TGTGCCAGCAGGGCCCGGTGGGGCACACCCCCGACTGAAGCTTTCTTT
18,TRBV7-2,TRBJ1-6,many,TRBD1,CASSLEGQLSSYNSPLHF,TGTGCCAGCAGCTTAGAGGGACAGCTGAGCTCCTATAATTCACCCCTCCACTTT
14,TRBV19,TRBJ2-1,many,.,CATTEGDWVNEQFF,TGTGCCACCACGGAGGGAGACTGGGTGAATGAGCAGTTCTTC
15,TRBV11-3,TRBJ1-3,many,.,CASRRRGVSGNTIYF,TGTGCCAGCAGGCGTAGGGGCGTCTCTGGAAACACCATATATTTT
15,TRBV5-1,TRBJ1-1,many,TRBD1,CASSFPDRVNTEAFF,TGCGCCAGCAGCTTCCCGGACAGGGTGAACACTGAAGCTTTCTTT
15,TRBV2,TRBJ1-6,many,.,CASSEQAGNNSPLHF,TGTGCCAGCAGTGAACAGGCAGGGAATAATTCACCCCTCCACTTT
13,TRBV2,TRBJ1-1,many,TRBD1,CASSRQGKTEAFF,TGTGCCAGCAGCCGACAGGGAAAAACTGAAGCTTTCTTT
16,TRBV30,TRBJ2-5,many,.,CAWSSPWALGGETQYF,TGTGCCTGGAGTTCTCCTTGGGCCTTGGGGGGAGAGACCCAGTACTTC
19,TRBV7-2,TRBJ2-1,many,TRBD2,CASSLARSGGNPSYNEQFF,TGTGCCAGCAGCTTAGCGCGAAGCGGGGGGAACCCCTCCTACAATGAGCAGTTCTTC
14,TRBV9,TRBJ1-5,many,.,CASSVAGSNQPQHF,TGTGCCAGCAGCGTAGCAGGTAGCAATCAGCCCCAGCATTTT
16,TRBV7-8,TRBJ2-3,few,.,CASSPLLGVGTDTQYF,TGTGCCAGCAGCCCCCTCCTTGGTGTCGGGACAGATACGCAGTATTTT
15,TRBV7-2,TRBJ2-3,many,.,CASTPLGQIGNTQYF,TGTGCCAGCACCCCTCTGGGGCAGATCGGAAATACGCAGTATTTT
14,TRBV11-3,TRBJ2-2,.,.,CASSPGPGTGELFF,TGTGCCAGCAGCCCAGGACCGGGGACCGGGGAGCTGTTTTTT
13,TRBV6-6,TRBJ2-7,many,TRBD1,CASSGDRVYEQYF,TGTGCCAGCAGCGGGGACAGGGTCTACGAGCAGTACTTC
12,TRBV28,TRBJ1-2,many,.,CASSFQGLGYTF,TGTGCCAGCAGTTTTCAGGGGTTAGGCTACACCTTC
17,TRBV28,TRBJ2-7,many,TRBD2,CASSFTLIGTTSYEQYF,TGTGCCAGCAGTTTTACCCTAATCGGGACTACCTCCTACGAGCAGTACTTC
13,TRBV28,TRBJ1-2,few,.,CASSLSDHYGYTF,TGTGCCAGCAGTTTATCAGATCACTATGGCTACACCTTC
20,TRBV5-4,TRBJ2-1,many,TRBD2,CASSLAFGASGGEHYNEQFF,TGTGCCAGCAGCTTGGCATTCGGGGCTAGCGGGGGGGAACACTACAATGAGCAGTTCTTC